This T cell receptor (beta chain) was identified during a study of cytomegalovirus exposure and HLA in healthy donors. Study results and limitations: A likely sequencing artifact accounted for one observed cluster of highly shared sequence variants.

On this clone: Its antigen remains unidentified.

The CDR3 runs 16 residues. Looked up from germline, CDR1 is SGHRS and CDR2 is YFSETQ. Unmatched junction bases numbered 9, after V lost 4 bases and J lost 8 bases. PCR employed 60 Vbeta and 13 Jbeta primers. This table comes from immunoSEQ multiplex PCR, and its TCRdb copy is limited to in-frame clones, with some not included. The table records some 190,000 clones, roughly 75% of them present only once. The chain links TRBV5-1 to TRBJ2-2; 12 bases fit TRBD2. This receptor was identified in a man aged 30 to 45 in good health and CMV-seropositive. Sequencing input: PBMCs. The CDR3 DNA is TGCGCCAGCAGCGACCGGACTAGCGGGGTGGTGGGGGAGCTGTTTTTT. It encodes CASSDRTSGVVGELFF.